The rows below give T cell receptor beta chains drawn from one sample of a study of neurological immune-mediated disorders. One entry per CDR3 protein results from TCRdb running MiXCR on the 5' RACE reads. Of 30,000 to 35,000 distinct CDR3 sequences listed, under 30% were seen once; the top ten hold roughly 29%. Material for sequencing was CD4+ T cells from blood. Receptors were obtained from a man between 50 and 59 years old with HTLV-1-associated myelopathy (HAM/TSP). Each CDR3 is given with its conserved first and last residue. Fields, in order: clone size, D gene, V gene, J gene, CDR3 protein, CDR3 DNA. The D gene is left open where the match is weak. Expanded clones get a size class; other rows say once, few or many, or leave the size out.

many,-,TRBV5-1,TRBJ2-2,CASSLVALNTGELFF,TGCGCCAGCAGCTTGGTTGCACTGAACACCGGGGAGCTGTTTTTT
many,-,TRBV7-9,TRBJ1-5,CASSSAGAPNQPQHF,TGTGCCAGCAGCTCGGCGGGGGCGCCCAATCAGCCCCAGCATTTT
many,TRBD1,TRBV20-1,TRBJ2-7,CSAPPGTGSYEQYF,TGCAGTGCTCCTCCCGGGACAGGGTCCTACGAGCAGTACTTC
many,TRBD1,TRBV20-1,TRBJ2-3,CSATPNQGAGDTQYF,TGCAGTGCTACTCCGAATCAGGGGGCCGGAGATACGCAGTATTTT
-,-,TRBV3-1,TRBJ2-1,CASSRDGGRSSYNEQFF,TGTGCCAGCAGCCGTGACGGGGGTCGGAGCTCCTACAATGAGCAGTTCTTC
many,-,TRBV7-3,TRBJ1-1,CASSFGGGEAFF,TGTGCCAGCAGCTTCGGAGGGGGTGAAGCTTTCTTT
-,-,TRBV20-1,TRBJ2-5,CSARAGAIQETQYF,TGCAGTGCTAGAGCGGGGGCTATCCAAGAGACCCAGTACTTC
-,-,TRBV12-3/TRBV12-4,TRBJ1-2,CASSFGGKGGYTF,TGTGCCAGCAGTTTCGGGGGGAAGGGTGGCTACACCTTC
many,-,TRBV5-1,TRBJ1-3,CASSSYRQGGNTIYF,TGCGCCAGCAGCTCCTACCGCCAGGGAGGAAACACCATATATTTT
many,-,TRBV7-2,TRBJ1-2,CASSLGLAGHGYTF,TGTGCCAGCAGCTTGGGGTTGGCAGGGCATGGCTACACCTTC